These 24 T cell receptor beta chains originate from one sample sequenced in a study of blood T cell repertoires in COVID-19. Libraries were prepared by immunoSEQ multiplex PCR; TCRdb keeps only in-frame clonotypes and omits some of them. The repertoire consists of over 75,000 clones, with less than 95% occurring once and the leading ten covering about 2.5%. The sequenced sample consisted of peripheral blood. The receptors here all came from a human donor with active COVID-19. The donor label of this sample is uncertain.

V usage is TRBV28 and J usage is TRBJ1-5; D might be TRBD1 (6 bases). The CDR3 consists of 14 residues. CDR1 and CDR2 from the germline V gene are MDHEN and SYDVKM. The V gene lost 6 bases and the J gene lost 7 bases, with 16 bases spanning the gap. This CDR3 is CASRDPGEDQPQHF. DNA for the CDR3: TGTGCCAGCAGAGATCCAGGGGAAGACCAGCCCCAGCATTTT.

The V and J genes are TRBV19 and TRBJ2-1; 12 positions agree with TRBD2. This CDR3 comprises 15 residues. Per the germline V gene, CDR1 is LNHDA and CDR2 is SQIVND (reference sequence). V was pared by 6 bases and J by 9 bases, with 9 bases of the junction left unmatched. CDR3 nucleotides: TGTGCCAGTAGCCCCACTAGCGGGGGGATATCTGAGCAGTTCTTC. It codes for CASSPTSGGISEQFF.

The rearrangement joins TRBV19 to TRBJ2-1; possibly TRBD1 for D (6 bases). Trimming removed 6 bases at V and 8 bases at J, with 11 bases between. CDR1 and CDR2 from the germline V gene are LNHDA and SQIVND (reference sequence). The CDR3 is made up of 12 amino acids. This CDR3 is CASSRGEYEQFF. As DNA, the CDR3 is TGTGCCAGTAGCAGGGGAGAGTATGAGCAGTTCTTC.

The J gene is TRBJ2-3, the V gene TRBV27; 9 positions agree with TRBD2. The CDR3 consists of 16 residues. The V and J ends lost 3 bases and 2 bases, in that order; junction bases with no gene match: 6. Germline CDR1 MNHEY, CDR2 SMNVEV (reference sequence). The CDR3 sequence is CASSFSGGGATDTQYF. The CDR3 coding sequence is TGTGCCAGCAGTTTCTCTGGCGGGGGGGCCACAGATACGCAGTATTTT.

V and J are TRBV5-4 and TRBJ2-2; a weak D match, TRBD1 (5 bases). The V gene lost 1 base and the J gene lost 3 bases, with 10 bases spanning the gap. Germline V gene data show CDR1 as SGHNT and CDR2 as YYREEE (reference sequence). The CDR3 is 15 amino acids. CDR3 coding DNA: TGTGCCAGCAGCTTGCAGGGTGTCGACACCGGGGAGCTGTTTTTT. Amino acid sequence: CASSLQGVDTGELFF. The whole variable domain, remainder taken from reference TRBV5-4 and TRBJ2-2, is ETGVTQSPTHLIKTRGQQVTLRCSSQSGHNTVSWYQQALGQGPQFIFQYYREEENGRGNFPPRFSGLQFPNYSSELNVNALELDDSALYLCASSLQGVDTGELFFGEGSRLTVL.

The J gene is TRBJ2-2, the V gene TRBV7-6; no reliable D call. V lost 2 bases and J lost 5, with 12 bases in between. Germline CDR1 is SGHVS and CDR2 is FNYEAQ. The CDR3 extends over 15 amino acids. The CDR3 is CASSLQSFETGELFF. The CDR3 DNA is TGTGCCAGCAGCTTACAGTCGTTCGAAACCGGGGAGCTGTTTTTT.

The chain couples TRBV18 to TRBJ1-1, with D uncertain. The CDR3 contains 14 residues. Trimming removed 0 bases at V and 1 base at J, with 6 bases between. The germline CDR1 and CDR2 sequences are KGHSH and LQKENI. CDR3 residues: CASSPPAGNTEAFF. For the CDR3, the DNA is TGTGCCAGCTCACCACCCGCGGGGAACACTGAAGCTTTCTTT.

The gene calls are TRBV6-1 and TRBJ2-5, with D uncertain. The CDR3 covers 13 residues. Germline CDR1 is MNHNS and CDR2 is SASEGT. Trimming took 0 bases from V and 4 from J, leaving 6 bases between them. The CDR3 is CASSEAPGETQYF. As DNA, the CDR3 is TGTGCCAGCAGTGAAGCGCCGGGAGAGACCCAGTACTTC.

The chain has TRBV7-9 and TRBJ2-1, with a weak D call TRBD1 (5 bases). V lost 7 bases to trimming and J lost 3 bases, with 16 bases between them. Germline V gives CDR1 SEHNR, CDR2 FQNEAQ (reference sequence). This CDR3 is built from 15 residues. CDR3 nucleotides: TGTGCCAGCACCGTTATCCTCAGGGACTACAATGAGCAGTTCTTC. Translated: CASTVILRDYNEQFF.

Only one count was recorded for this clone. CDR3 bases: TGTGCCAGCAGTTACACGGGGGAAGGCACTGAAGCTTTCTTT. Translation gives CASSYTGEGTEAFF. The rearrangement links TRBV6-5 to TRBJ1-1, with a weak D call TRBD1 (5 bases). This CDR3 is 14 amino acids long. Germline loops: CDR1 MNHEY, CDR2 SVGAGI. Trimming took 2 bases from V and 4 from J, leaving 11 bases between them.

This chain connects TRBV25-1 to TRBJ2-1, with 9 bases matching TRBD2. The CDR3 spans 14 residues. Looked up from germline, CDR1 is MGHDK and CDR2 is SYGVNS. The trim removed 1 base at V and 10 bases at J, leaving 5 bases unmatched. The CDR3 loop reads CASSEFNSGGEQFF. In DNA form, the CDR3 reads TGTGCCAGCAGTGAATTTAACAGCGGGGGGGAGCAGTTCTTC.

J is TRBJ2-1 and V is TRBV6-5, with 7 nucleotides matching TRBD1. The CDR3 covers 15 residues. Germline V lookup: CDR1 MNHEY, CDR2 SVGAGI. J gave up 3 bases and V 5 bases, and 7 bases lay outside the gene matches. CDR3 DNA sequence: TGTGCCAGCAGTCCTTCCGGGACAGACTACAATGAGCAGTTCTTC. This encodes CASSPSGTDYNEQFF.

The J gene is TRBJ1-2, the V gene TRBV5-1; 10 nucleotides line up with TRBD1. V lost 2 bases to trimming and J lost 2 bases; unmatched junction nucleotides: 6. Germline CDR1 SGHRS, CDR2 YFSETQ. CDR3 size: 16 residues. The CDR3 nucleotides are TGCGCCAGCAGCTTACGACAGGGGGCAGAGAACTATGGCTACACCTTC. Protein product: CASSLRQGAENYGYTF.

In this sample, this clone is medium-sized. V gene TRBV6-4 combines with J gene TRBJ2-3; 10 positions agree with TRBD2. The J segment lost 4 bases and the V segment lost 2 bases, leaving 0 bases of the junction unmatched. Germline V CDR1 and CDR2: MRHNA, SNTAGT. The CDR3 has 14 amino acids. CDR3: CASSDSGGADTQYF. Here the CDR3 DNA reads TGTGCCAGCAGTGACAGCGGGGGGGCAGATACGCAGTATTTT.

The rearrangement links TRBV6-5 to TRBJ1-2, with D uncertain. V was clipped by 9 bases and J by 0 bases, with 14 bases between them. Germline CDR1 is MNHEY and CDR2 is SVGAGI. This CDR3 has 14 residues. The CDR3 bases are TGTGCCAGTGCGGGCCGACTCGCTAACTATGGCTACACCTTC. This codes for CASAGRLANYGYTF.

The J gene is TRBJ2-3, the V gene TRBV27; TRBD2 might be the D (5 bases). Germline V gene sequence: CDR1 MNHEY, CDR2 SMNVEV (reference sequence). The V and J ends lost 8 bases and 2 bases respectively, with 17 bases between them. CDR3 size: 15 residues. As DNA, the CDR3 is TGTGCCAGCCAGCCCGGGGAGAGATACACAGATACGCAGTATTTT. Protein: CASQPGERYTDTQYF.

The chain carries TRBV10-2 and TRBJ1-3; 8 nucleotides agree with TRBD1. V gave up 0 bases and J gave up 2 bases; unmatched junction bases: 3. The CDR3 sequence is 16 residues long. Germline V gives CDR1 WSHSY, CDR2 SAAADI. The CDR3 nucleotides read TGCGCCAGCAGTGAGTCCTCACAGGGGGCTGGAAACACCATATATTTT. Protein product: CASSESSQGAGNTIYF.

This clone was counted a single time. The chain links TRBV3-1 (or the pseudogene TRBV3-2) to TRBJ1-3; perhaps TRBD1 as D (6 bases). V was trimmed by 0 bases and J by 8 bases, leaving 11 bases between them. Per the germline V gene, CDR1 is LGHDT and CDR2 is YNNKEL (reference sequence). The CDR3 is 14 residues long. The CDR3 region is CASSQEGGRDTIYF. DNA for the CDR3: TGTGCCAGCAGCCAAGAAGGGGGTCGAGACACCATATATTTT.

The V call is TRBV6-5, the J call TRBJ2-1; 13 bases fit TRBD2. V lost 6 bases to trimming and J lost 8 bases; unmatched junction nucleotides: 4. The CDR3 has 14 amino acids. Germline V gives CDR1 MNHEY, CDR2 SVGAGI. CDR3 region: CASRLAGGLYEQFF. In DNA, the CDR3 is TGTGCCAGCAGACTAGCGGGGGGGCTGTATGAGCAGTTCTTC.

V usage is TRBV2 and J usage is TRBJ2-5; 7 bases map to TRBD2. The germline CDR1 and CDR2 sequences are SNHLY and FYNNEI. This CDR3 is built from 16 residues. V gave up 6 bases and J gave up 3 bases; unmatched junction bases: 13. This CDR3 reads CASRGAGRAGEETQYF. CDR3 DNA: TGTGCCAGCAGAGGGGCCGGCAGGGCGGGGGAAGAGACCCAGTACTTC.

CDR3 amino acids: CASSRGPASQETQYF. For the CDR3, the DNA is TGTGCCAGCAGTCGCGGGCCCGCCAGCCAAGAGACCCAGTACTTC. The V gene is TRBV6-2 or TRBV6-3, the J gene TRBJ2-5, with D perhaps matching TRBD2 (5 bases). The germline CDR1 and CDR2 sequences are MNHEY and SVGEGT. CDR3 length equals 15 residues. Trimming cost V 5 bases and J 1 base, with 14 bases left between them.

The rearrangement uses TRBV19 and TRBJ2-1; D perhaps matches TRBD2 (6 bases). Germline values: CDR1 LNHDA, CDR2 SQIVND (reference sequence). This CDR3 has 18 amino acids. Trimming shortened V by 3 bases and J by 7 bases, and 25 bases separated the two germline ends. For the CDR3, the DNA is TGTGCCAGTAGTATCGGGGAGGTGGGGACCCCCCGGGGGAATGAGCAGTTCTTC. This translates into CASSIGEVGTPRGNEQFF.

This sequence joins TRBV6-4 and TRBJ1-2; weak D call: TRBD1 (5 bases). This CDR3 contains 15 residues. The germline V and J ends were trimmed by 7 bases and 4 bases, with 19 bases remaining between them. Germline values: CDR1 MRHNA, CDR2 SNTAGT. CDR3 nucleotide sequence: TGTGCCAGCAAACAGGATAATCTCAATATCTATGGCTACACCTTC. It specifies CASKQDNLNIYGYTF.

The chain is built from TRBV15 and TRBJ2-7; unclear D gene. Germline assignment: CDR1 LNHNV and CDR2 YYDKDF (reference sequence). V dropped 1 base and J dropped 0 bases, with 7 bases sitting between them. This CDR3 comprises 14 residues. As DNA, the CDR3 is TGTGCCACCAGCAGAGCCGGTACCTCCTACGAGCAGTACTTC. Its translation is CATSRAGTSYEQYF.